This section outlines one T cell receptor (beta chain) sequence together with its context. No antigen is known for it. Clones were read by immunoSEQ multiplex PCR, and TCRdb kept only the in-frame ones, dropping some. Among over 10,000 clones listed, around 75% were seen once. Repeated repertoire sampling spanned the course of chemoradiotherapy. This sample stems from a study of chemoradiotherapy in HPV16-positive cancers. On the study more broadly: Functional T-cell assays on a couple of HPV16-positive patients' cells defined candidate HPV-specific clones and common TCR motifs.

Notes on the study in general: The functional HPV-specific definition rests on just a couple of HPV16-positive patients. Non-HPV-specific T cells did not expand in tumors during treatment, whereas candidate HPV-specific clones and E7-related motifs did.

In germline, CDR1 is MGHDK, CDR2 SYGVNS. The CDR3 consists of 18 residues. V was clipped by 6 bases and J by 6 bases, with 26 bases between them. The chain employs TRBV25-1 and TRBJ2-2; no firm D call. This specimen was collected from a patient who underwent chemoradiotherapy. The sequence was obtained from a human donor with HPV-associated anogenital cancer. CDR3 amino acids: CASRQTLASSRVAGELFF. CDR3 coding DNA: TGTGCCAGCAGACAAACCCTGGCTAGTAGCCGGGTCGCCGGGGAGCTGTTTTTT.